Shown below are 29 T cell receptor beta chains from a single sample sequenced in a study of blood T cell repertoires in COVID-19. The method was immunoSEQ multiplex PCR; TCRdb's version includes in-frame clones alone and lacks a portion of them. Of about 130,000 clones listed, under 95% are singletons. The sample taken for sequencing was peripheral blood. These receptors originate from a man in his fifties or sixties with COVID-19, enrolled during active disease.

CDR3 sequence (DNA): TGTGCCAGCAGCGCGGTCTCGGGGATTAACACTGAAGCTTTCTTT. Translated: CASSAVSGINTEAFF. The V gene is TRBV9, the J gene TRBJ1-1, with D hard to call. V was trimmed by 3 bases and J by 2 bases, leaving 14 bases between them. This CDR3 region has 15 residues. Germline CDR1 and CDR2: SGDLS and YYNGEE.

The chain uses TRBV5-1 and TRBJ2-7; possibly TRBD2 for D (6 bases). The CDR3 has 13 residues. Looked up from germline, CDR1 is SGHRS and CDR2 is YFSETQ. V gave up 6 bases and J gave up 4 bases, with 14 bases separating them. Here the CDR3 DNA reads TGCGCCAGCACCCGGGAGAGTTCGTACGAGCAGTACTTC. The encoded protein is CASTRESSYEQYF.

The chain links TRBV21-1 to TRBJ1-4. TRBV21-1 is annotated as a pseudogene. This CDR3 comprises 13 residues. The CDR3 loop reads CASGEADNEKLFF. CDR3 sequence (DNA): TGTGCCAGCGGGGAGGCAGACAATGAAAAACTGTTTTTT.

The chain combines TRBV19 with TRBJ2-1; D may be TRBD2 (5 bases). The CDR3 length is 16 residues. Germline V gene data show CDR1 as LNHDA and CDR2 as SQIVND (reference sequence). V was shortened by 8 bases and J by 3 bases, with 20 bases between the two germline ends. The CDR3 sequence is CASRRGRAPLYNEQFF. The CDR3, as DNA: TGTGCCAGTCGTCGTGGGCGGGCACCACTCTACAATGAGCAGTTCTTC.

The gene calls are TRBV3-1 (or the pseudogene TRBV3-2) and TRBJ2-7; TRBD1 might be the D (5 bases). V gave up 1 base and J gave up 4 bases, with 20 bases separating them. CDR3 length equals 17 residues. Germline V gene data show CDR1 as LGHDT and CDR2 as YNNKEL (reference sequence). The CDR3 DNA is TGTGCCAGCAGCCAAGTTTACCAGGGCAGGGCAACATACGAGCAGTACTTC. Translating gives CASSQVYQGRATYEQYF.

The gene calls are TRBV11-3 and TRBJ2-7; 14 bases fit TRBD2. The CDR3 is 14 amino acids. Per germline, CDR1 SGHNT and CDR2 YENEEA. V shed 3 bases, J shed 6 bases, and the junction held 1 base outside the gene matches. CDR3 DNA: TGTGCCAGCAGCTTCGGGACTAGCGGGAGCGAGCAGTACTTC. This gives the protein CASSFGTSGSEQYF.

V and J are TRBV29-1 and TRBJ1-1, with D hard to call. Deletions cut 4 bases from V and 0 bases from J, with 12 bases between. The CDR3 contains 14 residues. CDR1 and CDR2 (germline): SQVTM, ANQGSEA. The CDR3 is CSVARGGMNTEAFF. CDR3 in DNA: TGCAGCGTTGCACGGGGAGGAATGAACACTGAAGCTTTCTTT.

The chain couples TRBV28 to TRBJ1-6, with D maybe TRBD1 (6 bases). The germline gives CDR1 MDHEN, CDR2 SYDVKM. The germline V and J ends were trimmed by 2 bases and 5 bases, with 10 bases remaining between them. CDR3 length equals 15 residues. CDR3 sequence: CASSLPGQNNSPLHF. DNA for the CDR3: TGTGCCAGCAGTTTACCCGGACAGAATAATTCACCCCTCCACTTT.

The CDR3 here is CASSLEGTAFAGNTIYF. CDR3 bases: TGCGCCAGCAGCTTGGAGGGGACAGCCTTTGCTGGAAACACCATATATTTT. This rearrangement joins TRBV5-1 to TRBJ1-3, with TRBD1 identical over 7 bases. J lost 2 bases, V lost 0 bases, and 8 bases had no gene match. The CDR3 runs to 17 residues. Germline lookup yields CDR1 SGHRS and CDR2 YFSETQ.

This chain joins TRBV12-5 and TRBJ2-1; TRBD1 agrees at 9 bases. The CDR3 spans 15 residues. V dropped 2 bases and J dropped 10; count of bases not matched to a gene: 9. CDR1 is LGHNT and CDR2 is FRNRAP in the germline V gene. The CDR3 nucleotides are TGTGCTAGTGGTTTGAACCAACAGGGGGCGGAGGAGCAGTTCTTC. This translates into CASGLNQQGAEEQFF.

The V call is TRBV18, the J call TRBJ1-1; D call uncertain. The CDR3 has 14 amino acids. The V end was cut by 3 bases, the J end by 2 bases, with 10 bases between. The germline gives CDR1 KGHSH, CDR2 LQKENI. CDR3 sequence reads: CASSPTGSNTEAFF. The CDR3 nucleotides read TGTGCCAGCTCACCTACCGGGAGTAACACTGAAGCTTTCTTT.

The CDR3 region has the DNA TGCGCCAGCAGCATTCACGCGGAGGGCGCGACCCAGTACTTC. It is translated as CASSIHAEGATQYF. This chain connects TRBV5-1 to TRBJ2-5, with D perhaps matching TRBD2 (6 bases). Trimming took 4 bases from V and 7 from J, leaving 17 bases between them. Germline V lookup: CDR1 SGHRS, CDR2 YFSETQ. The CDR3 contains 14 residues.

This chain links TRBV5-1 with TRBJ2-7, with D possibly being TRBD1 (8 bases). CDR3 length: 13 residues. Trimming pared 5 bases from V and 4 bases from J, leaving 13 bases between. Germline assignment: CDR1 SGHRS and CDR2 YFSETQ. The CDR3 sequence: CASRGQGGYEQYF. CDR3 nucleotides: TGCGCCAGCAGAGGACAGGGAGGGTACGAGCAGTACTTC. The variable domain in full, completed from reference TRBV5-1 and TRBJ2-7, reads KAGVTQTPRYLIKTRGQQVTLSCSPISGHRSVSWYQQTPGQGLQFLFEYFSETQRNKGNFPGRFSGRQFSNSRSEMNVSTLELGDSALYLCASRGQGGYEQYFGPGTRLTVT.

CDR3 region: CASSPTLQSTDTQYF. CDR3 in DNA: TGTGCCAGCAGCCCTACTCTGCAAAGCACAGATACGCAGTATTTT. This chain links TRBV7-2 with TRBJ2-3; D remains unclear. V lost 5 bases and J lost 0, with 12 bases in between. Germline values: CDR1 SGHTA, CDR2 FQGNSA. The CDR3 covers 15 residues.

The CDR3 is CASSPTSGSTYEQYF. CDR3 coding DNA: TGTGCCAGCAGCCCAACTAGCGGGAGTACCTACGAGCAGTACTTC. The gene calls are TRBV3-1 (or the pseudogene TRBV3-2) and TRBJ2-7, with 11 positions matching TRBD2. The CDR3 is 15 residues long. Germline V gene sequence: CDR1 LGHDT, CDR2 YNNKEL (reference sequence). With V trimmed by 4 bases and J by 2 bases, 4 bases remained unmatched.

CDR3 nucleotide sequence: TGTGCCACCAAAAGACAGGGGTCCTACGAGCAGTACTTC. The encoded protein is CATKRQGSYEQYF. The chain joins TRBV19 to TRBJ2-7; 8 bases match TRBD1. CDR1 is LNHDA and CDR2 is SQIVND in the germline V gene (reference sequence). CDR3 length: 13 residues. The junction had 6 bases not matched to a gene; V was cut back by 10 bases and J by 1 base.

The chain's CDR3 is CASSIRGWTGNTEAFF. In DNA, the CDR3 is TGTGCCAGTAGTATAAGAGGCTGGACAGGGAACACTGAAGCTTTCTTT. V is TRBV19 and J is TRBJ1-1, with 7 bases matching TRBD1. This CDR3 is built from 16 residues. Germline lookup yields CDR1 LNHDA and CDR2 SQIVND (reference sequence). With 2 bases clipped from V and 1 base from J, the junction kept 7 bases outside the gene matches.

This rearrangement joins TRBV28 to TRBJ1-4; 9 nucleotides align to TRBD1. Germline-derived CDR1 and CDR2 are MDHEN and SYDVKM. The V segment lost 2 bases and the J segment 7 bases; nucleotides outside the gene matches: 5. This CDR3 contains 15 residues. Written as DNA, the CDR3 is TGTGCCAGCAGTTTAGCCGACAGGGGGGCTGAAAAACTGTTTTTT. Translating it yields CASSLADRGAEKLFF.

This chain joins TRBV5-6 and TRBJ2-1; 12 nucleotides match TRBD2. This CDR3 has 17 amino acids. Trimming removed 2 bases from V and 4 bases from J; junction bases left unmatched: 7. Germline V gives CDR1 SGHDT, CDR2 YYEEEE. The CDR3 DNA reads TGTGCCAGCAGCTTTACCCCGGGACTAGCGGGTTACAATGAGCAGTTCTTC. Amino acids: CASSFTPGLAGYNEQFF.

On this clone itself: Other nucleotide sequences in the sample specify the same CDR3. The rearrangement uses TRBV5-1 and TRBJ2-7; perhaps TRBD2 as D (6 bases). CDR3 size: 14 residues. Trimming stripped 3 bases from V and 1 base from J, with 11 bases between. Germline V CDR1 and CDR2: SGHRS, YFSETQ. The CDR3 reads CASSSGTPSYEQYF. CDR3 DNA: TGCGCCAGCAGCTCCGGGACTCCGTCCTACGAGCAGTACTTC.

The chain is built from TRBV9 and TRBJ2-7; 9 positions agree with TRBD1. The CDR3 covers 15 residues. The V gene's germline CDR1 is SGDLS and CDR2 YYNGEE. The V and J ends lost 4 bases and 2 bases, in that order; junction bases with no gene match: 7. Here the CDR3 DNA reads TGTGCCAGCAGCCCCGGGACAGGGATAACCTACGAGCAGTACTTC. It is translated as CASSPGTGITYEQYF.

This chain joins TRBV5-1 and TRBJ2-6; D call uncertain. The CDR3 has 15 residues. From germline, CDR1 is SGHRS and CDR2 YFSETQ. Trimming pared 0 bases from V and 0 bases from J, leaving 4 bases between. The CDR3 nucleotides read TGCGCCAGCAGCTTGGGTAACTCTGGGGCCAACGTCCTGACTTTC. The encoded protein is CASSLGNSGANVLTF. Using reference TRBV5-1 and TRBJ2-6 for the parts outside the CDR3, the full variable domain is KAGVTQTPRYLIKTRGQQVTLSCSPISGHRSVSWYQQTPGQGLQFLFEYFSETQRNKGNFPGRFSGRQFSNSRSEMNVSTLELGDSALYLCASSLGNSGANVLTFGAGSRLTVL.

The J gene is TRBJ1-5, the V gene TRBV2; D possibly corresponds to TRBD1 (5 bases). The CDR3 runs to 16 residues. Germline V CDR1 and CDR2: SNHLY, FYNNEI. V was trimmed by 0 bases and J by 4 bases, leaving 13 bases between them. The CDR3 sequence: CASSEAQGAHNQPQHF. CDR3 DNA: TGTGCCAGCAGTGAAGCGCAAGGGGCCCATAATCAGCCCCAGCATTTT.

With respect to this clone: A much bigger clone sits one base away, suggesting this may be a read error. The sample contains more than one DNA sequence encoding this CDR3. The chain recombines TRBV4-1 with TRBJ2-7; tentatively, D is TRBD1 (6 bases). Germline CDR1 is MGHRA and CDR2 is YSYEKL. The CDR3 length is 16 residues. The CDR3 reads CASSRSQAQGSYEQYF. The CDR3 nucleotides are TGCGCCAGTAGCCGGTCCCAGGCACAGGGTTCCTACGAGCAGTACTTC.

This clone has only a few counts. The V and J genes are TRBV19 and TRBJ2-1; a possible D gene is TRBD1 (6 bases). Trimming cost V 8 bases and J 8 bases, with 16 bases left between them. Germline CDR1 reads LNHDA; CDR2 reads SQIVND (reference sequence). CDR3 length: 13 residues. This chain's CDR3 is CASGPFRGDEQFF. The CDR3, as DNA: TGTGCCAGTGGGCCCTTCAGGGGAGATGAGCAGTTCTTC.

The chain is built from TRBV24-1 and TRBJ2-1, with 7 bases matching TRBD2. The V gene's germline CDR1 is KGHDR and CDR2 SFDVKD. The J segment lost 9 bases and the V segment lost 4 bases, leaving 14 bases of the junction unmatched. The CDR3 is 16 residues long. The CDR3 loop reads CATSDGLGREWVEQFF. CDR3 coding DNA: TGTGCCACCAGTGACGGCCTAGGGCGGGAGTGGGTTGAGCAGTTCTTC.

The chain uses TRBV12-3 or TRBV12-4 and TRBJ1-5; D is unclear. The CDR3 consists of 13 residues. Trimming took off 5 bases at V and 4 bases at J, with 9 bases between the two ends. The CDR3 is CASSRAGNQPQHF. The CDR3 DNA follows: TGTGCCAGCAGTCGAGCGGGGAATCAGCCCCAGCATTTT.

The CDR3 loop reads CASSLGQGSGYTF. The CDR3 nucleotides are TGTGCCAGCAGCTTGGGACAGGGCAGTGGCTACACCTTC. J is TRBJ1-2 and V is TRBV7-9; 9 bases fit TRBD1. J lost 7 bases, V lost 3 bases, and 3 bases had no gene match. The V gene's germline CDR1 is SEHNR and CDR2 FQNEAQ (reference sequence). There are 13 residues in the CDR3. The full variable domain, with the rest looked up from reference TRBV7-9 and TRBJ1-2, is DTGVSQNPRHKITKRGQNVTFRCDPISEHNRLYWYRQTLGQGPEFLTYFQNEAQLEKSRLLSDRFSAERPKGSFSTLEIQRTEQGDSAMYLCASSLGQGSGYTFGSGTRLTVV.

The chain uses TRBV18 and TRBJ1-3; the match to TRBD1 covers 7 bases. CDR3 size: 15 residues. Germline V CDR1 and CDR2: KGHSH, LQKENI. V was pared by 2 bases and J by 4 bases, with 5 bases of the junction left unmatched. The CDR3 region has the DNA TGTGCCAGCTCACCAGGTTGGACAGGAGGAAACACCATATATTTT. It is translated as CASSPGWTGGNTIYF. The variable domain in full, with the rest retrieved from reference TRBV18 and TRBJ1-3, is NAGVMQNPRHLVRRRGQEARLRCSPMKGHSHVYWYRQLPEEGLKFMVYLQKENIIDESGMPKERFSAEFPKEGPSILRIQQVVRGDSAAYFCASSPGWTGGNTIYFGEGSWLTVV.